This TCR beta chain was sequenced for a study of pediatric ulcerative colitis (dated by TCRdb to between 2017 and 2020). Notes on the research overall: Among the ulcerative colitis patients, about seven had pancolitis and two had left-sided colitis, and histology in every patient was consistent with ulcerative colitis. Nine or ten newly diagnosed, treatment-naive pediatric ulcerative colitis patients and a few non-IBD control children each provided paired blood and rectal samples. The Pediatric Ulcerative Colitis Activity Index classified a couple of patients as having mild disease, several as having moderate disease and three as having acute severe colitis.

On this clone: The specificity of this receptor is unknown. No base qualities exist here, and no much larger clone lies one base off it.

Beyond this particular receptor, the publication reports: For technical reasons, substantially fewer templates were yielded by the blood samples of a couple of patients, and these blood samples were excluded from blood-rectal overlap analysis. Because repertoires were derived from total lymphocyte DNA, patterns in rare subsets such as regulatory T cells may not have been reflected. Two rectal CDR3 clonotypes were detected in all ulcerative colitis patients and were not detected in any of the controls. Only a few individuals were included in the healthy control group, which was small. Features of the rectal repertoire distinguished controls, mild-moderate colitis patients and acute severe colitis patients, and in acute severe colitis rectal diversity was lower because of clonal expansions. Significantly higher autologous blood-rectal clonal overlap was found in ulcerative colitis patients than in controls, which suggested increased T cell trafficking to inflamed tissue.

Rearranged CDR3 beta regions were amplified from genomic DNA with multiplex V and J primers using the immunoSEQ TRB Survey service. Survey-level sequencing depth of up to 500,000 reads per sample was used to keep depth equal across samples. Libraries were purified, pooled and sequenced on Illumina technology. Per the source publication's procedure: Productive clonality, sample overlap, pairwise scatters, CDR3 beta length, V/D/J gene usage and productiveness were assessed with immunoSEQ online tools. Calculated diversity was the number of unique rearrangements divided by total templates times 100; Shannon and Simpson indices were also computed. For principal component analysis, Z-score normalized data were analyzed with the R prcomp function and the ggbiplot package. Morisita's index was used to quantify blood-rectal clonal overlap within each subject. This immuneACCESS table, as held by TCRdb, lists in-frame sequences with V and J called but not all clones. Of the missing ones, under half trace to an unresolved V gene in checked studies; the others have no known cause. D and trimming were read from the DNA, whereas the V and J calls and clone size are those reported in that table. The table for this sample lists around 64,000 clones; around 80% of them were counted only once. Roughly 5.4% of the sample belongs to the ten largest clones.

Before the diagnostic colonoscopy, none of the ulcerative colitis patients had been given any immunosuppressive medication. A blood sample was obtained concurrently with the colonoscopy. The Wizard kit (Promega) was used to extract genomic DNA from the blood and intestinal samples. This clonotype was obtained from a boy aged 5-17 years with moderate ulcerative colitis. The sequencing input was blood.

The CDR3 is CASSKGAGLAKNIQYF. At the DNA level, the sequence is TGTGCCAGCAGCAAGGGGGCGGGATTAGCCAAAAACATTCAGTACTTC. Recombination joined TRBV21-1 with TRBJ2-4. TRBV21-1 is a recognized pseudogene. There are 16 amino acids in the CDR3, from cysteine to phenylalanine inclusive. Only the CDR3 region is kept as DNA, spanning 48 bases read in frame from base 1.